This T cell receptor beta chain is from a study of T-cell reconstitution after alpha-beta-depleted transplantation in children. The CDR3 runs 15 residues. Germline CDR1 is MNHNS and CDR2 is SASEGT. V shed 6 bases and J 1 base; nucleotides not matched to a gene: 8. Only a few counts were recorded for this clonotype. The TCRbeta library incorporated unique molecular identifiers. TCRdb called the PCR reads again in MiXCR, with one record for every CDR3 protein. This table holds 400,000 to 500,000 distinct CDR3 sequences, 11% found once. The material sequenced was PBMCs from the stem cell graft donor, taken from the stem cell graft. The receptor was isolated from a human donor who donated a stem cell graft to a child with acute myeloid leukemia. The rearrangement uses TRBV6-1 and TRBJ2-7; 8 positions match TRBD1. CDR3 coding DNA: TGTGCCAGCAGCGACGGACAGGGAAGGTCCTACGAGCAGTACGTC. Protein: CASSDGQGRSYEQYV.